This TCR beta chain was retrieved from a study of blood T cell repertoires in COVID-19 (dated by TCRdb to 2018 to 2020). General notes on the study: Samples from collaborators originated in the United States, Italy and Spain and spanned both the acute and convalescent phases of COVID-19. The prospective study material was composed of cDNA or gDNA derived from T cells, B-cell-depleted T cells, or PBMCs. Subjects who had been exposed to COVID-19, were actively infected with it, or had recovered from it provided the deeply sampled blood TCRbeta repertoires that made up the dataset. The repertoires were released in a freely available public database meant as a resource for research on the immune response to SARS-CoV-2. The samples were drawn from the first 160 participants of the ongoing ImmuneRACE study and from 1,254 subjects provided by 6 global collaborators. A de-identified subject ID, COVID-19 status, age in years and sex were almost always included in the sample metadata. Where available, HLA class I and class II types were obtained from metadata supplied by the sample provider rather than from assay-based typing. What the work shows at the level of the full study, not this receptor alone: How much clinical and demographic metadata was included differed by source and by participant, and the metadata was provided uncurated.

Each collaborating institution followed its own protocols to collect whole blood in K2EDTA tubes. For TCRbeta analysis, collaborators shipped samples in one of three forms: frozen whole blood, isolated PBMCs, or DNA extracted from either of those sample types. The V end loses 6 bases and the J end loses 0 bases, and a stretch of 12 bases separates them. Inclusive of the bounding cysteine and phenylalanine, the CDR3 is 15 residues long. CDR3 DNA is the only sequence kept; it has 45 bases, read in frame from the first base. From the germline V gene, CDR1 is KGHSH and CDR2 is LQKENI. The immunoSEQ Assay, a bias-controlled multiplex PCR, was used to amplify TCRbeta CDR3 regions from genomic DNA. From the authors' description of their analysis: The number of nucleated cells in each sample was estimated by amplification of reference gene primers within the assay. Sequence reads were collapsed and filtered to measure the absolute abundance of every unique TCRbeta CDR3 rearrangement. For each sample, productive Simpson clonality was calculated by taking the square root of Simpson's diversity index across productive rearrangements. TCRdb took this table from immuneACCESS and kept in-frame rearrangements with V and J called. Such tables lack part of the clones; where checked against another copy, unresolved V genes explain under half of the gap, and the rest is unexplained. Clone size and the V and J calls come from that table; the DNA yielded D and trimming. This sample comprises around 130,000 clones, 70% to 90% of them detected only once. The top ten hold about 2% of the sample.

This clone was seen once. What this receptor recognizes is not known. No base quality values were provided; no much bigger clone lies one nucleotide off. The sequence derives from a man in his 70s with active COVID-19. The sequence links TRBV18 to TRBJ1-3, with TRBD1 as a weak D call on 6 bases. The sequencing input was peripheral blood. The DNA sequence is given as TGTGCCAGCTCGCCGGACAGCCTCTCTGGAAACACCATATATTTT. It translates to CASSPDSLSGNTIYF.